This entry lists 13 T cell receptor beta chains sequenced from one sample in a study of blood T cell repertoires in COVID-19. Only in-frame clones appear in the TCRdb table, and some are missing; sequencing was by immunoSEQ multiplex PCR. This table has roughly 40,000 clones, approximately 83% appearing once. Sequenced material: peripheral blood. These receptors were taken from a middle-aged man with active COVID-19.

The chain recombines TRBV4-1 with TRBJ2-1, with 11 positions matching TRBD2. Trimming removed 3 bases from V and 0 bases from J; junction bases left unmatched: 4. This CDR3 comprises 17 residues. Germline V gene sequence: CDR1 MGHRA, CDR2 YSYEKL. CDR3 bases: TGCGCCAGCAGCCACTTAGCGGGAGGGATCTCCTACAATGAGCAGTTCTTC. This gives the protein CASSHLAGGISYNEQFF.

The rearrangement uses TRBV10-3 and TRBJ2-1, with a weak D call TRBD2 (6 bases). V was trimmed by 10 bases and J by 4 bases, leaving 17 bases between them. This CDR3 is built from 14 residues. Germline V gene data show CDR1 as ENHRY and CDR2 as SYGVKD. The CDR3 sequence: CATQGQGLYNEQFF. The CDR3, as DNA: TGTGCCACCCAGGGCCAGGGACTTTACAATGAGCAGTTCTTC.

This clone was found once. This chain uses TRBV19 with TRBJ1-1, with 7 bases fitting TRBD1. Germline lookup yields CDR1 LNHDA and CDR2 SQIVND (reference sequence). Trimming at V came to 4 bases and at J to 1 base, leaving 3 bases not matched to a gene. This CDR3 contains 14 residues. CDR3 amino acids: CASSTRDRNTEAFF. The CDR3 DNA is TGTGCCAGTAGTACTAGGGACAGGAACACTGAAGCTTTCTTT.

The chain links TRBV27 to TRBJ1-4, with 9 bases matching TRBD1. In germline, CDR1 is MNHEY, CDR2 SMNVEV (reference sequence). This CDR3 is 14 amino acids long. V gave up 6 bases and J gave up 10 bases; unmatched junction bases: 9. CDR3 sequence reads: CASRVGQGFGKLFF. The CDR3 nucleotides are TGTGCCAGCAGGGTGGGACAGGGTTTCGGAAAACTGTTTTTT.

The CDR3 spells CASRFGGGDYGYTF. In nucleotides, the CDR3 is TGCGCCAGCAGATTCGGAGGGGGCGACTATGGCTACACCTTC. The chain links TRBV5-1 to TRBJ1-2; 7 nucleotides agree with TRBD1. J was trimmed by 3 bases and V by 5 bases; bases with no gene match: 7. The CDR3 consists of 14 residues. The germline V gene encodes CDR1 SGHRS and CDR2 YFSETQ.

V is TRBV4-1 and J is TRBJ2-7; 14 nucleotides match TRBD2. The CDR3 extends over 17 amino acids. The trim removed 0 bases at V and 3 bases at J, leaving 4 bases unmatched. The V gene's germline CDR1 is MGHRA and CDR2 YSYEKL. The CDR3 is CASSQEVGTSGSYEQYF. The CDR3 nucleotides read TGCGCCAGCAGCCAAGAAGTGGGGACTAGCGGGAGCTACGAGCAGTACTTC.

The rearrangement joins TRBV24-1 to TRBJ2-6; TRBD2 is a possible D gene (6 bases). CDR3 length: 16 amino acids. Germline V gives CDR1 KGHDR, CDR2 SFDVKD. V was shortened by 5 bases and J by 0 bases, with 10 bases between the two germline ends. The CDR3 spells CATSGGGASGANVLTF. The CDR3 DNA sequence: TGTGCCACCAGTGGAGGAGGGGCCTCTGGGGCCAACGTCCTGACTTTC.

J is TRBJ2-3 and V is TRBV27, with D possibly matching TRBD1 (6 bases). The CDR3 extends over 15 amino acids. Looked up from germline, CDR1 is MNHEY and CDR2 is SMNVEV (reference sequence). Trimming left V 5 bases short and J 3 bases short, with 15 bases between. The CDR3 DNA reads as TGTGCCAGCAGTCTAAACAGGGTCCGGACAGATACGCAGTATTTT. Translated, it gives CASSLNRVRTDTQYF.

The V call is TRBV15, the J call TRBJ2-5; possible D gene TRBD1, 5 bases. Germline V gives CDR1 LNHNV, CDR2 YYDKDF (reference sequence). The CDR3 loop spans 18 amino acids. Trimming stripped 0 bases from V and 1 base from J, with 18 bases between. The CDR3 protein is CATSRDQGEHRSQETQYF. The CDR3 nucleotides read TGTGCCACCAGCAGAGATCAGGGCGAACATCGCTCCCAAGAGACCCAGTACTTC.

V usage is TRBV9 and J usage is TRBJ2-1; 14 bases line up with TRBD2. The trim removed 4 bases at V and 6 bases at J, leaving 3 bases unmatched. Per the germline V gene, CDR1 is SGDLS and CDR2 is YYNGEE. This CDR3 comprises 15 residues. The CDR3 loop reads CASSSTSGRANEQFF. CDR3 DNA: TGTGCCAGCAGCTCGACTAGCGGGAGGGCCAATGAGCAGTTCTTC.

There are a few counts of this clone. V gene TRBV9 combines with J gene TRBJ2-5, with 9 nucleotides matching TRBD2. This CDR3 has 13 amino acids. V dropped 5 bases and J dropped 5; count of bases not matched to a gene: 4. Germline V lookup: CDR1 SGDLS, CDR2 YYNGEE. The CDR3 loop reads CASSSGSMETQYF. The DNA of the CDR3 is TGTGCCAGCAGTAGCGGGAGTATGGAGACCCAGTACTTC.

The genes are TRBV23-1 and TRBJ2-1; TRBD1 agrees at 10 bases. TRBV23-1 is assigned to the ORF class and has an uncertain function. The length of the CDR3 is 16 residues. V lost 2 bases and J lost 7; bases outside the gene matches: 8. The DNA of the CDR3 is TGCGCCAGCAGTCAAAGGATAGGGACAGGGGAAAATGAGCAGTTCTTC. It codes for CASSQRIGTGENEQFF.

This chain links TRBV11-3 with TRBJ2-2; 8 bases match TRBD2. The CDR3 consists of 17 residues. The V segment lost 5 bases and the J segment 4 bases; nucleotides outside the gene matches: 12. CDR1 is SGHNT and CDR2 is YENEEA in the germline V gene. DNA for the CDR3: TGTGCCAGCAGCCCTCGGGGGAGCGGGAGTAGCACCGGGGAGCTGTTTTTT. Amino acids: CASSPRGSGSSTGELFF. The full variable domain, in which reference TRBV11-3 and TRBJ2-2 provide the parts outside the CDR3, is EAGVVQSPRYKIIEKKQPVAFWCNPISGHNTLYWYLQNLGQGPELLIRYENEEAVDDSQLPKDRFSAERLKGVDSTLKIQPAELGDSAVYLCASSPRGSGSSTGELFFGEGSRLTVL.